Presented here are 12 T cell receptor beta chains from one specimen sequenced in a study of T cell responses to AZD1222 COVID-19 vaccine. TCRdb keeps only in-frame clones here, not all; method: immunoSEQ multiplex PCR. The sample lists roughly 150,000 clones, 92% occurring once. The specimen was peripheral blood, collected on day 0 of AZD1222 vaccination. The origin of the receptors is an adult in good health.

The CDR3 DNA sequence: TGTGCCAGCGGCCAGGGAATACAAGACTACACCTTC. Translation gives CASGQGIQDYTF. The chain carries TRBV28 and TRBJ1-2; D possibly corresponds to TRBD1 (5 bases). The CDR3 contains 12 residues. V was cut by 8 bases and J by 10 bases, with 17 bases left in between. Germline V CDR1 and CDR2: MDHEN, SYDVKM.

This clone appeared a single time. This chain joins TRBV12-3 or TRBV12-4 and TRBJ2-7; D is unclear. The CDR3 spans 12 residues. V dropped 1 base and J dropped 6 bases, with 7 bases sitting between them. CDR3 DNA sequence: TGTGCCAGCAGTTTAGGCGCGTCCGAGCAGTACTTC. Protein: CASSLGASEQYF.

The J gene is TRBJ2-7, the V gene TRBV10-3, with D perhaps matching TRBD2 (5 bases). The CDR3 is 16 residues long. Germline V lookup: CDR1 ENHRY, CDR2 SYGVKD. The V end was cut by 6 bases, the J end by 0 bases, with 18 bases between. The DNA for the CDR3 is TGTGCCATCAGCCGAATAGGTGGGGAGAGCTCCTACGAGCAGTACTTC. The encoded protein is CAISRIGGESSYEQYF.

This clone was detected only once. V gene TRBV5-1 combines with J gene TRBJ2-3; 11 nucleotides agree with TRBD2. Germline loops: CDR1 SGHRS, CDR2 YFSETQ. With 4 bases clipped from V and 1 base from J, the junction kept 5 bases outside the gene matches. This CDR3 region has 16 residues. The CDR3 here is CASSPGTSGRTDTQYF. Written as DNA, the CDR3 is TGCGCCAGCAGCCCTGGGACTAGCGGTCGCACAGATACGCAGTATTTT. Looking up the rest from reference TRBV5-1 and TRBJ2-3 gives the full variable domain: KAGVTQTPRYLIKTRGQQVTLSCSPISGHRSVSWYQQTPGQGLQFLFEYFSETQRNKGNFPGRFSGRQFSNSRSEMNVSTLELGDSALYLCASSPGTSGRTDTQYFGPGTRLTVL.

In DNA, the CDR3 is TGTGCCAGCAGCCCAGGCCGAGGTTATGAAAAACTGTTTTTT. As protein: CASSPGRGYEKLFF. The rearrangement links TRBV7-9 to TRBJ1-4; unclear D gene. Germline values: CDR1 SEHNR, CDR2 FQNEAQ (reference sequence). The CDR3 consists of 14 residues. Trimming stripped 5 bases from V and 6 bases from J, with 13 bases between.

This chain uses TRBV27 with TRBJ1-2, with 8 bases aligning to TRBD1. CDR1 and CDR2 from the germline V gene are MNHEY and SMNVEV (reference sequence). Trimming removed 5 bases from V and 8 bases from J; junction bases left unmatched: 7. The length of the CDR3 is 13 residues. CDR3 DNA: TGTGCCAGCAGTGTAACAGGGGGGAGGGGCTACACCTTC. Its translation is CASSVTGGRGYTF.

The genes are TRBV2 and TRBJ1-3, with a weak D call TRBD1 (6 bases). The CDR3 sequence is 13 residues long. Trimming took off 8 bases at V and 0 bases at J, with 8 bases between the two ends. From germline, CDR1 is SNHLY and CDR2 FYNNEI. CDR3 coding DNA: TGTGCCAGCCGGGACACCTCTGGAAACACCATATATTTT. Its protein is CASRDTSGNTIYF.

CDR3 residues: CASSLGPPNTEAFF. As DNA, the CDR3 is TGTGCCAGCAGCTTGGGGCCCCCGAACACTGAAGCTTTCTTT. The V call is TRBV7-8, the J call TRBJ1-1, with a weak D call TRBD1 (5 bases). The CDR3 extends over 14 amino acids. Germline V CDR1 and CDR2: SGHVS, FQNEAQ. Between the trimmed V and J ends, which lost 3 bases and 1 base, there was a span of 9 bases.

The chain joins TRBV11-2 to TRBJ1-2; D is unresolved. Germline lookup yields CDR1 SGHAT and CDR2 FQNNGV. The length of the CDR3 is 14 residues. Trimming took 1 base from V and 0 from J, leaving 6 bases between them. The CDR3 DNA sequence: TGTGCCAGCAGCTTAGGCCCAGCTAACTATGGCTACACCTTC. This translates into CASSLGPANYGYTF.

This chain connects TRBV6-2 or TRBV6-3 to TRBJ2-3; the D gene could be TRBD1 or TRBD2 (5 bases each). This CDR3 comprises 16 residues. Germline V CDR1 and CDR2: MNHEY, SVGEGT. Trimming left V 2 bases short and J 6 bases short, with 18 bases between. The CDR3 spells CASSYRGGWALDTQYF. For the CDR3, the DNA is TGTGCCAGCAGTTACCGGGGCGGGTGGGCACTCGATACGCAGTATTTT.

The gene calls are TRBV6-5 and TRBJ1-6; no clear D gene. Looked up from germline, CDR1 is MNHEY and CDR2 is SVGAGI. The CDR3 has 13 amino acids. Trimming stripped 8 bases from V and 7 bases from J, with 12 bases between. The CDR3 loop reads CASAGRTNSPLHF. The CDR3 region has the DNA TGTGCCAGCGCGGGCCGGACCAATTCACCCCTCCACTTT.

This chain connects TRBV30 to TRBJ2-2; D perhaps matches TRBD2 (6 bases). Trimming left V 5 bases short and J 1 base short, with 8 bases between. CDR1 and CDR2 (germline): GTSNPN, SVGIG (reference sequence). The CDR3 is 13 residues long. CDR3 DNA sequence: TGTGCCTGGGGGGGACTGAACACCGGGGAGCTGTTTTTT. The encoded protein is CAWGGLNTGELFF.